One and the same sample provided the 13 T cell receptor beta chains below, sequenced in a study of neurological immune-mediated disorders. From the 5' RACE reads, TCRdb called clonotypes with MiXCR, one entry per CDR3 protein. This table has 55,000 to 75,000 distinct CDR3 sequences, roughly 5% appearing once. Sequenced: PBMCs. The receptors stem from a human donor with multiple sclerosis. The donor label of this sample is uncertain.

The J gene is TRBJ2-1, the V gene TRBV7-9; 8 nucleotides line up with TRBD1. This CDR3 has 14 amino acids. Germline V gene data show CDR1 as SEHNR and CDR2 as FQNEAQ (reference sequence). The trim removed 5 bases at V and 5 bases at J, leaving 5 bases unmatched. CDR3: CASSQGQAHNEQFF. CDR3 DNA sequence: TGTGCCAGCAGCCAGGGACAGGCTCACAATGAGCAGTTCTTC.

This clonotype was seen repeatedly, ten times or more. J is TRBJ1-2 and V is TRBV6-5, with D possibly being TRBD1 (5 bases). There are 14 residues in the CDR3. CDR1 is MNHEY and CDR2 is SVGAGI in the germline V gene. V was trimmed by 6 bases and J by 4 bases, leaving 15 bases between them. CDR3 sequence: CASSQQVNAYGYTF. For the CDR3, the DNA is TGTGCCAGCAGCCAACAGGTTAATGCCTATGGCTACACCTTC.

This clonotype was observed at least ten times. V usage is TRBV10-3 and J usage is TRBJ2-7; the match to TRBD1 covers 9 bases. With V trimmed by 5 bases and J by 6 bases, 11 bases remained unmatched. The CDR3 contains 15 residues. The germline CDR1 and CDR2 sequences are ENHRY and SYGVKD. CDR3 region: CAISSPGQGSSEQYF. As DNA, the CDR3 is TGTGCCATCAGTTCACCGGGACAGGGATCTAGCGAGCAGTACTTC.

Remarks on this clonotype: A junction end diverges from the germline sequence, so it may reflect a read error. The chain links TRBV5-1 to TRBJ2-3, with D perhaps TRBD2 (6 bases). Germline assignment: CDR1 SGHRS and CDR2 YFSETQ. There are 14 residues in the CDR3. DNA of the CDR3: TGCACCAGTAGCAGCTGGGACTTCACAGATACGCAGTATTTT. Translation: CTSSSWDFTDTQYF. The full variable domain, with the rest looked up from reference TRBV5-1 and TRBJ2-3, is KAGVTQTPRYLIKTRGQQVTLSCSPISGHRSVSWYQQTPGQGLQFLFEYFSETQRNKGNFPGRFSGRQFSNSRSEMNVSTLELGDSALYLCTSSSWDFTDTQYFGPGTRLTVL.

The chain employs TRBV6-5 and TRBJ1-2, with D hard to call. The V end lost 4 bases, the J end lost 8 bases, and 17 bases lay between the germline ends. The CDR3 contains 14 residues. Germline V gives CDR1 MNHEY, CDR2 SVGAGI. This chain's CDR3 is CASSSALIVGGYTF. CDR3 nucleotide sequence: TGTGCCAGCAGTTCAGCCCTTATAGTGGGAGGCTACACCTTC.

This clonotype was recorded at least ten times. The rearrangement uses TRBV5-1 and TRBJ2-1; 7 nucleotides align to TRBD2. V lost 4 bases to trimming and J lost 3 bases; unmatched junction nucleotides: 4. The CDR3 length is 14 residues. Per germline, CDR1 SGHRS and CDR2 YFSETQ. CDR3 coding DNA: TGCGCCAGCAGCGTGGGGGGGGGCTACAATGAGCAGTTCTTC. Its protein product is CASSVGGGYNEQFF.

This clonotype has at least ten counts. This chain links TRBV14 with TRBJ1-1, with no clear D. The CDR3 loop spans 14 amino acids. V lost 4 bases and J 6 bases, leaving 15 bases between the germline ends. The germline CDR1 and CDR2 sequences are SGHDN and FVKESK. The CDR3 DNA is TGTGCCAGCAGCCCCTCGAGGTTGCCCTCTGAAGCTTTCTTT. Protein sequence: CASSPSRLPSEAFF.

Many counts were recorded for this clonotype. The chain combines TRBV15 with TRBJ1-1, with D unresolved. This CDR3 is 13 amino acids long. CDR1 and CDR2 from the germline V gene are LNHNV and YYDKDF (reference sequence). The ends were cut back, 1 base at V and 4 bases at J, with 7 bases in the middle. In nucleotides, the CDR3 is TGTGCCACCAGCAGAGCCGGTATCACTGAAGCTTTCTTT. Translation gives CATSRAGITEAFF.

There are many counts of this clonotype. J is TRBJ1-5 and V is TRBV20-1; no clear D gene. The germline CDR1 and CDR2 sequences are DFQATT and SNEGSKA (reference sequence). The CDR3 runs to 12 residues. The germline V and J ends were trimmed by 3 bases and 0 bases, with 3 bases remaining between them. CDR3: CSARNSNQPQHF. The DNA for the CDR3 is TGCAGTGCTAGGAATAGCAATCAGCCCCAGCATTTT.

This clonotype was seen repeatedly, ten times or more. V and J are TRBV5-1 and TRBJ1-2; D call uncertain. V gave up 1 base and J gave up 4 bases, with 14 bases separating them. The V gene's germline CDR1 is SGHRS and CDR2 YFSETQ. The CDR3 spans 15 residues. CDR3 amino acids: CASSLIESGSYGYTF. The CDR3 DNA is TGCGCCAGCAGCTTGATAGAGTCGGGGTCCTATGGCTACACCTTC.

This clonotype was observed many times. The chain links TRBV18 to TRBJ2-4; tentatively, D is TRBD2 (5 bases). Germline CDR1 reads KGHSH; CDR2 reads LQKENI. V was trimmed by 6 bases and J by 7 bases, leaving 16 bases between them. This CDR3 is built from 14 residues. The CDR3 loop is CASSSLGGENIQYF. CDR3 bases: TGTGCCAGCTCCTCCCTCGGAGGCGAGAACATTCAGTACTTC.

In its sample, this clonotype was seen many times. V gene TRBV6-5 combines with J gene TRBJ2-7; TRBD1 matches at 7 bases. V was pared by 0 bases and J by 3 bases, with 2 bases of the junction left unmatched. Germline V lookup: CDR1 MNHEY, CDR2 SVGAGI. The CDR3 loop spans 14 amino acids. CDR3 sequence reads: CASSYSGQSYEQYF. The CDR3 bases are TGTGCCAGCAGTTACTCGGGACAGAGCTACGAGCAGTACTTC.

This clonotype was recorded a few times. The V and J genes are TRBV29-1 and TRBJ2-7; tentative D call: TRBD1 (5 bases). Per germline, CDR1 SQVTM and CDR2 ANQGSEA. The CDR3 extends over 12 amino acids. V lost 6 bases, J lost 7 bases, and 16 bases lay in between. CDR3 protein: CSVTGSQGEQYF. The CDR3 coding sequence is TGCAGCGTCACCGGGTCCCAGGGTGAGCAGTACTTC.